These 22 T cell receptor beta chains share one sample of origin, sequenced in a study of blood T cell repertoires in COVID-19. TCRdb's table, derived via immunoSEQ multiplex PCR, lists solely in-frame clones and lacks some. Among roughly 50,000 clones listed, about 89% were seen once. Sequenced input: peripheral blood. These receptor sequences come from a woman aged 60-75 years with active COVID-19.

J is TRBJ2-1 and V is TRBV18; 11 nucleotides line up with TRBD2. The CDR3 loop spans 15 amino acids. CDR1 and CDR2 (germline): KGHSH, LQKENI. The ends lost 3 bases at V and 5 bases at J; junction bases unmatched: 3. CDR3 in amino acids: CASSPTSGGHNEQFF. CDR3 sequence (DNA): TGTGCCAGCTCACCCACTAGCGGGGGCCACAATGAGCAGTTCTTC.

This clone was picked up a small number of times. V usage is TRBV6-2 or TRBV6-3 and J usage is TRBJ1-2; TRBD1 aligns across 7 bases. Unmatched junction bases numbered 3, after V lost 0 bases and J lost 2 bases. CDR3 size: 15 residues. Germline assignment: CDR1 MNHEY and CDR2 SVGEGT. CDR3 in amino acids: CASSYSPRGNYGYTF. CDR3 in DNA: TGTGCCAGCAGTTACTCACCCAGGGGGAACTATGGCTACACCTTC.

The chain is built from TRBV11-2 and TRBJ1-3; no clear D gene. This CDR3 is 15 amino acids long. Germline-derived CDR1 and CDR2 are SGHAT and FQNNGV. Trimming removed 7 bases at V and 1 base at J, with 14 bases between. DNA of the CDR3: TGTGCCAGCAACCAAGCCCCCCGTTCTGGAAACACCATATATTTT. This gives the protein CASNQAPRSGNTIYF.

CDR3 sequence: CASSSPGGLPNEQYF. CDR3 bases: TGTGCCAGCAGCTCCCCGGGGGGGCTACCTAACGAGCAGTACTTC. The chain has TRBV7-9 and TRBJ2-7; 8 bases align to TRBD2. Germline lookup yields CDR1 SEHNR and CDR2 FQNEAQ (reference sequence). V lost 4 bases to trimming and J lost 5 bases; unmatched junction nucleotides: 10. The CDR3 extends over 15 amino acids. Using reference TRBV7-9 and TRBJ2-7 for the parts outside the CDR3, the full variable domain is DTGVSQNPRHKITKRGQNVTFRCDPISEHNRLYWYRQTLGQGPEFLTYFQNEAQLEKSRLLSDRFSAERPKGSFSTLEIQRTEQGDSAMYLCASSSPGGLPNEQYFGPGTRLTVT.

The gene calls are TRBV10-3 and TRBJ2-1; the match to TRBD1 covers 7 bases. V shed 4 bases and J 8 bases; nucleotides not matched to a gene: 17. This CDR3 has 17 amino acids. Looked up from germline, CDR1 is ENHRY and CDR2 is SYGVKD. The CDR3 region is CAISGRTATGTIYEQFF. The CDR3 DNA reads as TGTGCCATCAGTGGGAGGACGGCGACAGGGACGATCTATGAGCAGTTCTTC.

The rearrangement uses TRBV14 and TRBJ2-3, with TRBD2 matching 8 bases. Trimming at V came to 0 bases and at J to 4 bases, leaving 3 bases not matched to a gene. The CDR3 is made up of 15 amino acids. Germline-derived CDR1 and CDR2 are SGHDN and FVKESK. CDR3 DNA sequence: TGTGCCAGCAGCCAAGATACGGGGGGGCCAGATACGCAGTATTTT. This translates into CASSQDTGGPDTQYF.

The chain recombines TRBV18 with TRBJ1-4; 7 nucleotides match TRBD1. This CDR3 has 18 residues. With 6 bases clipped from V and 5 bases from J, the junction kept 18 bases outside the gene matches. CDR1 is KGHSH, CDR2 LQKENI, per germline. CDR3 in amino acids: CASSQPGQLYPGNEKLFF. DNA for the CDR3: TGTGCCAGCTCTCAACCGGGACAGCTTTATCCAGGGAATGAAAAACTGTTTTTT.

The CDR3 DNA follows: TGCAGTGCTAGTCCCCCTCCCTTCGGGATCCGACCCCACGAGCAGTACTTC. Amino acid sequence: CSASPPPFGIRPHEQYF. The rearrangement links TRBV20-1 to TRBJ2-7; D perhaps matches TRBD2 (5 bases). This CDR3 has 17 residues. V was pared by 3 bases and J by 5 bases, with 26 bases between. The germline CDR1 and CDR2 sequences are DFQATT and SNEGSKA (reference sequence).

V usage is TRBV7-9 and J usage is TRBJ1-4, with 8 bases identical to TRBD1. CDR3 length: 14 residues. The germline CDR1 and CDR2 sequences are SEHNR and FQNEAQ (reference sequence). J lost 8 bases, V lost 5 bases, and 7 bases had no gene match. The CDR3 is CASSPDRVREKLFF. The CDR3 coding sequence is TGTGCCAGCAGCCCGGACAGGGTTCGGGAAAAACTGTTTTTT.

V gene TRBV6-5 combines with J gene TRBJ1-6, with TRBD1 as a possible D gene (6 bases). The CDR3 has 15 residues. Germline-derived CDR1 and CDR2 are MNHEY and SVGAGI. Trimming stripped 5 bases from V and 5 bases from J, with 13 bases between. CDR3 region: CASSIRGINNSPLHF. The CDR3 nucleotides read TGTGCCAGCAGTATTAGGGGGATCAATAATTCACCCCTCCACTTT.

J is TRBJ2-7 and V is TRBV6-5; D might be TRBD2 (6 bases). V was trimmed by 0 bases and J by 7 bases, leaving 10 bases between them. CDR1 MNHEY and CDR2 SVGAGI come from the germline V gene. The CDR3 is made up of 13 amino acids. For the CDR3, the DNA is TGTGCCAGCAGTTACTCGCGGGGAGGAGAGCAGTACTTC. Its translation: CASSYSRGGEQYF.

The V call is TRBV6-5, the J call TRBJ1-2; no reliable D call. Germline assignment: CDR1 MNHEY and CDR2 SVGAGI. Trimming shortened V by 6 bases and J by 0 bases, and 8 bases separated the two germline ends. The CDR3 length is 13 residues. The DNA of the CDR3 is TGTGCCAGCAGAAAGACTCCTAACTATGGCTACACCTTC. This gives the protein CASRKTPNYGYTF.

This chain connects TRBV9 to TRBJ2-7, with 8 bases fitting TRBD1. V shed 0 bases, J shed 7 bases, and the junction held 18 bases outside the gene matches. Germline V gene sequence: CDR1 SGDLS, CDR2 YYNGEE. The CDR3 has 18 residues. The CDR3 loop reads CASSVENQIGTGLREQYF. As DNA, the CDR3 is TGTGCCAGCAGCGTAGAGAACCAGATCGGGACAGGACTAAGGGAGCAGTACTTC.

This clone was found once. The V call is TRBV3-1 (or the pseudogene TRBV3-2), the J call TRBJ1-1; D may be TRBD1 (5 bases). Germline lookup yields CDR1 LGHDT and CDR2 YNNKEL (reference sequence). The CDR3 totals 13 residues. The V end was cut by 1 base, the J end by 5 bases, with 8 bases between. The CDR3 DNA reads as TGTGCCAGCAGCCAAGGGAGGGGAACTGAAGCTTTCTTT. This sequence encodes CASSQGRGTEAFF.

The V gene is TRBV13, the J gene TRBJ2-3; D is unresolved. V was cut by 0 bases and J by 0 bases, with 7 bases left in between. This CDR3 region has 15 residues. Per germline, CDR1 PRHDT and CDR2 FYEKMQ (reference sequence). The CDR3 is CASSLGGGSTDTQYF. The CDR3, as DNA: TGTGCCAGCAGCTTAGGAGGCGGCAGCACAGATACGCAGTATTTT. Variable domain in full (rest from reference TRBV13 and TRBJ2-3): AAGVIQSPRHLIKEKRETATLKCYPIPRHDTVYWYQQGPGQDPQFLISFYEKMQSDKGSIPDRFSAQQFSDYHSELNMSSLELGDSALYFCASSLGGGSTDTQYFGPGTRLTVL.

This clone has a handful of counts. The chain employs TRBV7-7 and TRBJ2-3, with D maybe TRBD2 (5 bases). From germline, CDR1 is SSHAT and CDR2 FNYEAQ (reference sequence). The CDR3 extends over 16 amino acids. Trimming shortened V by 3 bases and J by 0 bases, and 13 bases separated the two germline ends. CDR3 DNA sequence: TGTGCCAGCAGCTTGGGAGCTGGGATTAGCACAGATACGCAGTATTTT. Protein sequence: CASSLGAGISTDTQYF.

The chain has TRBV18 and TRBJ1-3; D uncertain. The CDR3 sequence is 13 residues long. The ends were cut back, 3 bases at V and 0 bases at J, with 3 bases in the middle. CDR1 KGHSH and CDR2 LQKENI come from the germline V gene. The CDR3 loop is CASSPSSGNTIYF. The CDR3 nucleotides are TGTGCCAGCTCACCCAGCTCTGGAAACACCATATATTTT.

V gene TRBV19 combines with J gene TRBJ2-2; D possibly corresponds to TRBD2 (6 bases). CDR1 and CDR2 (germline): LNHDA, SQIVND (reference sequence). The V end was cut by 4 bases, the J end by 6 bases, with 18 bases between. The CDR3 covers 16 residues. The chain's CDR3 is CASSTPGLPKAGELFF. CDR3 in DNA: TGTGCCAGTAGTACGCCGGGACTGCCGAAAGCCGGGGAGCTGTTTTTT.

The CDR3 here is CASSSFRDMSSGNTIYF. CDR3 in DNA: TGTGCCAGCAGCTCATTCCGGGACATGAGCTCTGGAAACACCATATATTTT. The gene calls are TRBV6-2 or TRBV6-3 and TRBJ1-3, with a tentative D call TRBD1 (6 bases). This CDR3 region has 17 residues. Per germline, CDR1 MNHEY and CDR2 SVGEGT. V gave up 6 bases and J gave up 0 bases, with 18 bases separating them.

V usage is TRBV5-6 and J usage is TRBJ2-1, with 7 bases lining up with TRBD2. The CDR3 length is 16 residues. Germline V gene lookup returns CDR1 SGHDT and CDR2 YYEEEE. V dropped 1 base and J dropped 0; count of bases not matched to a gene: 4. The CDR3 loop is CASSLPSGSSYNEQFF. In DNA, the CDR3 is TGTGCCAGCAGCTTGCCTAGCGGCAGCTCCTACAATGAGCAGTTCTTC.

CDR3 DNA: TGTGCCAGCAGCTCTGGAGGGGCTTGGGATACGCAGTATTTT. Protein product: CASSSGGAWDTQYF. The chain couples TRBV5-4 to TRBJ2-3, with D possibly being TRBD2 (6 bases). There are 14 residues in the CDR3. V lost 3 bases, J lost 6 bases, and 14 bases lay in between. Germline V gives CDR1 SGHNT, CDR2 YYREEE (reference sequence).

J is TRBJ2-5 and V is TRBV11-3, with 7 bases aligning to TRBD2. The V gene's germline CDR1 is SGHNT and CDR2 YENEEA. This CDR3 has 15 residues. With V trimmed by 3 bases and J by 1 base, 5 bases remained unmatched. The CDR3 here is CASSLGGGSQETQYF. CDR3 nucleotide sequence: TGTGCCAGCAGCTTGGGCGGGGGTAGCCAAGAGACCCAGTACTTC.